Listed here are 14 T cell receptor beta chains from one sample, sequenced in a study of cytomegalovirus exposure and HLA in healthy donors. PCR employed 60 Vbeta and 13 Jbeta primers. Clones were sequenced by immunoSEQ multiplex PCR, and TCRdb holds only the in-frame ones, with some missing. The table has about 110,000 clones, 65% to 80% seen once. The sequenced material came from PBMCs. These receptors were taken from a man aged 25-45 years in good health and CMV-seropositive.

The V and J genes are TRBV13 and TRBJ1-3; tentatively, D is TRBD1 (5 bases). In germline, CDR1 is PRHDT, CDR2 FYEKMQ (reference sequence). V lost 1 base, J lost 0 bases, and 13 bases lay in between. The CDR3 totals 17 residues. The CDR3 loop reads CASSLEGWGSSGNTIYF. The CDR3 nucleotides are TGTGCCAGCAGCTTAGAGGGGTGGGGATCCTCTGGAAACACCATATATTTT.

This chain links TRBV5-1 with TRBJ2-7; 8 nucleotides agree with TRBD1. J was trimmed by 2 bases and V by 4 bases; bases with no gene match: 8. Germline V lookup: CDR1 SGHRS, CDR2 YFSETQ. This CDR3 has 15 residues. CDR3 in amino acids: CASSLKGQGTYEQYF. CDR3 DNA: TGCGCCAGCAGCCTGAAAGGACAGGGTACCTACGAGCAGTACTTC.

This clone has more than one count but fewer than ten. The chain has TRBV23-1 and TRBJ1-1; no clear D. TRBV23-1 is reported as an ORF; its role is uncertain. The V end lost 8 bases, the J end lost 5 bases, and 12 bases lay between the germline ends. The CDR3 is 12 amino acids. The CDR3 reads CASAERGTEAFF. The CDR3 nucleotides read TGCGCCAGCGCTGAGCGCGGGACTGAAGCTTTCTTT.

The chain uses TRBV19 and TRBJ1-2; TRBD1 aligns across 8 bases. V trimming: 5 bases; J trimming: 8 bases; junction bases outside the gene matches: 7. The CDR3 runs 13 residues. Germline V gene data show CDR1 as LNHDA and CDR2 as SQIVND (reference sequence). CDR3 in amino acids: CASSETGEKGYTF. The CDR3 nucleotides read TGTGCCAGTAGTGAGACAGGGGAGAAGGGCTACACCTTC.

This sequence joins TRBV6-1 and TRBJ2-1; TRBD1 matches at 8 bases. The CDR3 is made up of 15 amino acids. The germline CDR1 and CDR2 sequences are MNHNS and SASEGT. With V trimmed by 1 base and J by 4 bases, 3 bases remained unmatched. CDR3 residues: CASSEVQGVYNEQFF. Here the CDR3 DNA reads TGTGCCAGCAGTGAAGTACAGGGGGTATACAATGAGCAGTTCTTC.

The chain is built from TRBV7-6 and TRBJ2-5, with D hard to call. Germline lookup yields CDR1 SGHVS and CDR2 FNYEAQ. V was shortened by 1 base and J by 2 bases, with 5 bases between the two germline ends. The CDR3 length is 13 residues. The CDR3 reads CASSLVQQETQYF. Here the CDR3 DNA reads TGTGCCAGCAGCTTAGTACAGCAAGAGACCCAGTACTTC.

The V call is TRBV9, the J call TRBJ2-3; tentative D call: TRBD2 (6 bases). With 3 bases removed from V and 4 bases from J, the gap between germline ends came to 15 bases. The CDR3 length is 15 residues. Germline CDR1 reads SGDLS; CDR2 reads YYNGEE. The chain's CDR3 is CASSAAGTPADTQYF. The CDR3 nucleotides are TGTGCCAGCAGCGCCGCGGGGACCCCCGCAGATACGCAGTATTTT.

The chain joins TRBV5-8 to TRBJ1-3, with D perhaps TRBD1 (5 bases). Trimming shortened V by 2 bases and J by 0 bases, and 12 bases separated the two germline ends. There are 16 residues in the CDR3. Germline CDR1 is SGHTS and CDR2 is YDEGEE. The CDR3 DNA follows: TGTGCCAGCAGCTTAGGGGAGGACGCCTCTGGAAACACCATATATTTT. Translation: CASSLGEDASGNTIYF. The complete variable domain, with remaining parts taken from reference TRBV5-8 and TRBJ1-3, reads EAGVTQSPTHLIKTRGQQATLRCSPISGHTSVYWYQQALGLGLQFLLWYDEGEERNRGNFPPRFSGRQFPNYSSELNVNALELEDSALYLCASSLGEDASGNTIYFGEGSWLTVV.

The chain carries TRBV11-2 and TRBJ2-7; maybe TRBD1 (6 bases). There are 15 residues in the CDR3. The V gene's germline CDR1 is SGHAT and CDR2 FQNNGV. The germline V and J ends were trimmed by 1 base and 1 base, with 11 bases remaining between them. CDR3 sequence reads: CASSLGQGSSYEQYF. For the CDR3, the DNA is TGTGCCAGCAGCTTAGGGCAGGGGAGTTCCTACGAGCAGTACTTC. Supplemented by reference TRBV11-2 and TRBJ2-7, the full variable domain reads EAGVAQSPRYKIIEKRQSVAFWCNPISGHATLYWYQQILGQGPKLLIQFQNNGVVDDSQLPKDRFSAERLKGVDSTLKIQPAKLEDSAVYLCASSLGQGSSYEQYFGPGTRLTVT.

This clone was seen only once. This chain uses TRBV2 with TRBJ2-1; the match to TRBD2 covers 12 bases. The CDR3 has 15 residues. V lost 5 bases, J lost 2 bases, and 1 base stayed unmatched. Per the germline V gene, CDR1 is SNHLY and CDR2 is FYNNEI. CDR3 sequence (DNA): TGTGCCAGCAGTCGACTAGCGGGGGCCTACAATGAGCAGTTCTTC. Translation gives CASSRLAGAYNEQFF.

V gene TRBV14 combines with J gene TRBJ1-1; 7 nucleotides align to TRBD1. V was pared by 4 bases and J by 3 bases, with 8 bases of the junction left unmatched. The germline CDR1 and CDR2 sequences are SGHDN and FVKESK. There are 15 residues in the CDR3. The CDR3 loop reads CASSRIQGWDTEAFF. CDR3 coding DNA: TGTGCCAGCAGCCGCATACAGGGGTGGGACACTGAAGCTTTCTTT.

The rearrangement uses TRBV27 and TRBJ2-1; 15 bases are a match to TRBD2. The V segment lost 6 bases and the J segment 5 bases; nucleotides outside the gene matches: 8. The CDR3 runs 17 residues. Germline V gene sequence: CDR1 MNHEY, CDR2 SMNVEV (reference sequence). CDR3 nucleotide sequence: TGTGCCAGCAGCCCCACCGGGACTAGCGGGGGGCACAATGAGCAGTTCTTC. Translated, it gives CASSPTGTSGGHNEQFF.

The CDR3 DNA sequence: TGTGCCAGCAGGAATCCTTTATGGCAGACCCAGTACTTC. Its protein is CASRNPLWQTQYF. The chain has TRBV7-6 and TRBJ2-5; D ambiguous. This CDR3 comprises 13 residues. Trimming stripped 6 bases from V and 6 bases from J, with 14 bases between. Germline values: CDR1 SGHVS, CDR2 FNYEAQ. The full variable domain, completed using reference TRBV7-6 and TRBJ2-5, is GAGVSQSPRYKVTKRGQDVALRCDPISGHVSLYWYRQALGQGPEFLTYFNYEAQQDKSGLPNDRFSAERPEGSISTLTIQRTEQRDSAMYRCASRNPLWQTQYFGPGTRLLVL.

This clone was detected only once. The rearrangement links TRBV30 to TRBJ1-1; a weak D match, TRBD1 (6 bases). Germline V gives CDR1 GTSNPN, CDR2 SVGIG (reference sequence). Between the trimmed V and J ends, which lost 4 bases and 0 bases, there was a span of 9 bases. The CDR3 covers 13 residues. CDR3 nucleotides: TGTGCCTGGAAAGACAGGATGAACACTGAAGCTTTCTTT. Protein sequence: CAWKDRMNTEAFF.